These T cell receptor beta chains were read from a single sample in a study of regulatory T cells in long-lasting Graves disease. Via MiXCR, TCRdb re-called the multiplex PCR reads, giving one row per CDR3 protein. Of a few hundred thousand distinct CDR3 sequences in the sample, roughly 24% were seen once. The sample in question was peripheral blood mononuclear cells (PBMCs), obtained when the disease was refractory, from a patient treated with antithyroid drugs. All receptors derive from a woman between 40 and 50 years old with Graves disease. Both conserved end residues are part of each CDR3. The order of the fields is CDR3 DNA, CDR3 protein, D gene, clone size, J gene, V gene. The D gene is left open where the match is weak. Some rows mark clone size as missing; the rest say once, few, many or name a class of expanded clone.

DNA: TGCAGCGTTGAAGACAGAACCCTCTCCTACGAGCAGTACTTC
CDR3: CSVEDRTLSYEQYF
D: -
size: many
J: TRBJ2-7
V: TRBV29-1

DNA: TGCAGTGCTAGGGGGACATTTTCGAAGACTGAAGCTTTCTTT
CDR3: CSARGTFSKTEAFF
D: -
size: few
J: TRBJ1-1
V: TRBV20-1

DNA: TGTGCCAGCAGTGGTTTTAGTAGCGGGCACTCCTACGAGCAGTACTTC
CDR3: CASSGFSSGHSYEQYF
D: TRBD2
size: many
J: TRBJ2-7
V: TRBV6-1

DNA: TGTGCCAGCAGCTTAAAAGGGCGGGAAGCCTACAATGAGCAGTTCTTC
CDR3: CASSLKGREAYNEQFF
D: -
size: -
J: TRBJ2-1
V: TRBV7-3

DNA: TGTGCCAGCAGCTTCGCGACATCTGGGTACGAGCAGTACTTC
CDR3: CASSFATSGYEQYF
D: -
size: many
J: TRBJ2-7
V: TRBV7-8

DNA: TGCAGCGTTGACGCTGGATCTAACTATGGCTACACCTTC
CDR3: CSVDAGSNYGYTF
D: -
size: many
J: TRBJ1-2
V: TRBV29-1

DNA: TGTGCCAGCAGAACACAGGGGGACACCGGGGAGCTGTTTTTT
CDR3: CASRTQGDTGELFF
D: TRBD1
size: -
J: TRBJ2-2
V: TRBV6-1

DNA: TGTGCCACCAGTGATGGACAGGGTTTGTACGAGCAGTACTTC
CDR3: CATSDGQGLYEQYF
D: TRBD1
size: -
J: TRBJ2-7
V: TRBV24-1

DNA: TGTGCCAGCAGCAGACTAGCAGTAAGCACAGATACGCAGTATTTT
CDR3: CASSRLAVSTDTQYF
D: TRBD2
size: few
J: TRBJ2-3
V: TRBV12-3/TRBV12-4

DNA: TGTGCCAGCAGCTTAGATCCGATCACAGCCACCTCCTACGAGCAGTACTTC
CDR3: CASSLDPITATSYEQYF
D: -
size: -
J: TRBJ2-7
V: TRBV11-2

DNA: TGCGCCAGCCGCAAATCTCCGTTCGGGAGGCAACTGGACGAGCAGTACTTC
CDR3: CASRKSPFGRQLDEQYF
D: TRBD2
size: few
J: TRBJ2-7
V: TRBV4-1

DNA: TGTGCCAGCAGTTTAAGGGGACTAAGATATTCCTACGAGCAGTACTTC
CDR3: CASSLRGLRYSYEQYF
D: TRBD2
size: many
J: TRBJ2-7
V: TRBV28

DNA: TGCGCCAGCAGCCAGGAGAGCGGGAGGACCTACGAGCAGTACTTC
CDR3: CASSQESGRTYEQYF
D: TRBD2
size: -
J: TRBJ2-7
V: TRBV4-1

DNA: TGCAGTGCTGCCAGGGGGCCGTACACTGAAGCTTTCTTT
CDR3: CSAARGPYTEAFF
D: TRBD1
size: few
J: TRBJ1-1
V: TRBV20-1

DNA: TGTGCCAGCAGTTTAGGGACAGTCACTAACTATGGCTACACCTTC
CDR3: CASSLGTVTNYGYTF
D: TRBD1
size: -
J: TRBJ1-2
V: TRBV28

DNA: TGTGCCGGCAGTTTTGGACAGCAATATAGCAATCAGCCCCAGCATTTT
CDR3: CAGSFGQQYSNQPQHF
D: -
size: -
J: TRBJ1-5
V: TRBV12-3/TRBV12-4

DNA: TGTGCCAGCAGCCCCCGGATCACCGGGGAGCTGTTTTTT
CDR3: CASSPRITGELFF
D: -
size: -
J: TRBJ2-2
V: TRBV7-3

DNA: TGCGCCAGCAGCTTACAACACACCCAAGAGACCCAGTACTTC
CDR3: CASSLQHTQETQYF
D: -
size: -
J: TRBJ2-5
V: TRBV5-1

DNA: TGTGCCAGCAGCTTCTTTAGGGACAGGGAAGCTTTCTTT
CDR3: CASSFFRDREAFF
D: TRBD1
size: many
J: TRBJ1-1
V: TRBV7-9

DNA: TGTGCCAGCAAGGGCGGAACAGGGAACACCGGGGAGCTGTTTTTT
CDR3: CASKGGTGNTGELFF
D: -
size: many
J: TRBJ2-2
V: TRBV27

DNA: TGCAGTGCTAGAGATAAGGGGAGCACCGGGGAGCTGTTTTTT
CDR3: CSARDKGSTGELFF
D: -
size: few
J: TRBJ2-2
V: TRBV20-1

DNA: TGTGCCAGCAGCTTAAAGGCCCAACCTTCCTACGAGCAGTACTTC
CDR3: CASSLKAQPSYEQYF
D: -
size: -
J: TRBJ2-7
V: TRBV7-8